This is a list of T cell receptor beta chains from one sample in a study of cytomegalovirus exposure and HLA in healthy donors. Sequenced by immunoSEQ multiplex PCR; TCRdb stores in-frame clones only, minus some. Among under 200,000 clones listed, approximately 81% were seen once. The material sequenced was PBMCs. The receptors were sampled from a woman aged 25 to 45 in good health and CMV-seropositive. Both conserved end residues are part of each CDR3. D genes are given only for firm matches. Clone size is given for some rows only: seen once, a few or many times, or a class if the clone is expanded.

>TRBV5-1|TRBD2|TRBJ2-5|.
CASSSSGGGGETQYF
TGCGCCAGCAGCTCAAGCGGGGGGGGCGGGGAGACCCAGTACTTC
>TRBV5-4|TRBD2|TRBJ2-5|.
CASSLTSGGAGETQYF
TGTGCCAGCAGCTTGACTAGCGGGGGGGCCGGAGAGACCCAGTACTTC
>TRBV4-1|TRBD1|TRBJ2-4|.
CASSQVPGQGGIAKNIQYF
TGCGCCAGCAGCCAAGTACCGGGACAGGGGGGAATTGCCAAAAACATTCAGTACTTC
>TRBV7-2|.|TRBJ1-2|.
CASSTSQGPYGYTF
TGTGCCAGCAGCACATCACAGGGCCCCTATGGCTACACCTTC
>TRBV7-2|TRBD1|TRBJ2-2|.
CASSLRDRGRSGELFF
TGTGCCAGCAGCCTCAGGGACAGGGGGCGTTCCGGGGAGCTGTTTTTT
>TRBV7-2|TRBD1|TRBJ2-7|.
CASSFDRGPYEQYF
TGTGCCAGCAGCTTTGACAGGGGCCCCTACGAGCAGTACTTC
>TRBV30|.|TRBJ2-7|.
CAWKPGKGYEQYF
TGTGCCTGGAAGCCGGGAAAGGGCTACGAGCAGTACTTC
>TRBV27|TRBD2|TRBJ2-7|.
CARGAGGGPSREQYF
TGTGCCAGGGGGGCGGGAGGGGGGCCGTCGCGAGAGCAGTACTTC
>TRBV5-6|.|TRBJ1-1|.
CASSPSSGTEAFF
TGTGCCAGCAGCCCTTCGTCCGGGACAGAAGCTTTCTTT
>TRBV27|TRBD1|TRBJ1-1|.
CASSRGWGQLIEAFF
TGTGCCAGCAGCCGCGGGTGGGGACAGCTTATTGAAGCTTTCTTT
>TRBV7-7|TRBD2|TRBJ2-1|.
CASSSSGGANEQFF
TGTGCCAGCAGCTCTAGCGGGGGGGCAAATGAGCAGTTCTTC
>TRBV5-1|.|TRBJ2-3|.
CASSPDPTGPSTDTQYF
TGCGCCAGCAGCCCGGACCCGACAGGACCTAGCACAGATACGCAGTATTTT
>TRBV5-6|.|TRBJ1-2|.
CASSTQGGKDYGYTF
TGTGCCAGCAGCACCCAAGGGGGTAAGGACTATGGCTACACCTTC
>TRBV19|.|TRBJ1-2|few
CASSPSGTRAYGYTF
TGTGCCAGTAGTCCATCCGGGACAAGAGCCTATGGCTACACCTTC
>TRBV4-1|.|TRBJ2-5|.
CASGRLPQETQYF
TGCGCCAGCGGTAGACTACCCCAAGAGACCCAGTACTTC
>TRBV19|.|TRBJ2-5|.
CASMRGAGQETQYF
TGTGCCAGTATGAGAGGGGCGGGGCAAGAGACCCAGTACTTC
>TRBV4-1|TRBD1|TRBJ2-5|.
CASSQRGTGEMGETQYF
TGCGCCAGCAGCCAAAGGGGGACAGGGGAGATGGGGGAGACCCAGTACTTC